This T cell receptor beta chain was profiled in a study of OX40 agonist ivuxolimab in advanced cancers. Background on the study: At doses from 0.01 to 10 mg/kg, patients were given intravenous ivuxolimab every 2 weeks.

Overall study results and limits: Normalized expansion of T-cell clones was also low for some nonresponders.

Germline lookup yields CDR1 SGHDT and CDR2 YYEEEE. Losses at the gene ends were 3 bases for V and 4 bases for J; bases not matched to a gene: 6. The CDR3 sequence is 15 residues long. In regard to this clone: As yet, its antigen is unknown.

Clones were sequenced by immunoSEQ multiplex PCR, and TCRdb holds only the in-frame ones, with some missing. The table records some 25,000 clones, more than 60% of them present only once. Sequences were derived from CD4+ or CD8+ T cells sorted from blood, sampled in a trial of the OX40 agonist ivuxolimab. The source is an adult with an advanced solid tumor such as melanoma, head and neck, liver or kidney cancer. The chain uses TRBV5-6 and TRBJ2-1; 8 bases agree with TRBD1. CDR3 residues: CASSSGTGDYNEQFF. CDR3 nucleotide sequence: TGTGCCAGCAGCTCCGGGACAGGTGATTACAATGAGCAGTTCTTC.